The T cell receptor beta chain described here comes from a study of Tregs in tolerant kidney transplant recipients. On the study more broadly: Recipients received nonmyeloablative bone marrow transplants from related graft donors, with transient mixed chimerism.

Overall study results and limits: In tolerant patients, donor-specific Tregs outgrew total Tregs, suggesting antigen-driven expansion. Expanding Tregs on activated donor B cells appeared to best identify donor-specific TCRbeta clones.

On this clone: Its cognate antigen is unknown.

Unstimulated Tregs (CD4+CD25+CD127-) and CD4+CD25- non-Tregs were sorted from PBMCs. The assay was immunoSEQ multiplex PCR, and TCRdb's table has in-frame clones only and misses some. The sample carries 100,000 to 120,000 clones, nearly 90% recorded once. The V end was cut by 6 bases, the J end by 4 bases, with 12 bases between. The CDR3 is made up of 12 amino acids. Germline V gives CDR1 SQVTM, CDR2 ANQGSEA. The sequencing used CD4+ T cells from blood, collected before the transplant. This receptor was taken from a human donor who received a combined kidney and bone marrow transplant. The chain employs TRBV29-1 and TRBJ2-5; D possibly corresponds to TRBD1 (5 bases). The CDR3 DNA reads as TGCAGCGTGAATGGGGCTGGAGAGACCCAGTACTTC. This gives the protein CSVNGAGETQYF. The whole variable domain, remainder taken from reference TRBV29-1 and TRBJ2-5, is SAVISQKPSRDICQRGTSLTIQCQVDSQVTMMFWYRQQPGQSLTLIATANQGSEATYESGFVIDKFPISRPNLTFSTLTVSNMSPEDSSIYLCSVNGAGETQYFGPGTRLLVL.